Sequencing of this TCR beta chain was carried out in a study of cytotoxic CD8 clonotypes in ibrutinib-treated CLL. Study as a whole: Collecting the response samples happened after a median around twelve months of treatment, with a range of 6 to 36.

The method was immunoSEQ multiplex PCR; TCRdb's version includes in-frame clones alone and lacks a portion of them. The sample has about 2,800 clones; approximately 78% are singletons. The CDR3 extends over 14 amino acids. CDR1 and CDR2 from the germline V gene are SGHRS and YFSETQ. J lost 5 bases, V lost 2 bases, and 2 bases had no gene match. Relative to its sample, this clone is large. The material was PBMCs, obtained before ibrutinib treatment. V gene TRBV5-1 combines with J gene TRBJ2-2, with 8 bases identical to TRBD1. This receptor was obtained from a human donor with chronic lymphocytic leukemia. As DNA, the CDR3 is TGCGCCAGCAGCTTACAGGGGGAGACCGGGGAGCTGTTTTTT. Protein product: CASSLQGETGELFF.